These 32 T cell receptor beta chains were all obtained from the same sample, sequenced in a study of T cells in Graves' hyperthyroidism and ophthalmopathy. The source material, RNA transcripts, was used to amplify TCR beta CDR3 regions. TCR CDR3 regions were first amplified by RT-PCR with HTBI primers. TCRdb passed the multiplex PCR reads through MiXCR, listing each CDR3 protein once. The table records 370,000 or so distinct CDR3 sequences, around a sixth of them present only once. Input material: blood. The receptor set was obtained from a woman aged 18-29 years with Graves' hyperthyroidism that later progressed to Graves' ophthalmopathy.

With regard to this clonotype: Possible read error: a much larger clone is one base away. The chain couples TRBV3-1 to TRBJ2-7, with no clear D. Deletions cut 5 bases from V and 2 bases from J, with 13 bases between. The V gene's germline CDR1 is LGHDT and CDR2 YNNKEL (reference sequence). This CDR3 is 14 amino acids long. The CDR3 DNA follows: TGTGCCAGCAGCAAGACCCGCTGGGCCTACGAGCAGTACTTC. Its translation is CASSKTRWAYEQYF.

This clonotype showed up many times. The gene calls are TRBV20-1 and TRBJ2-2, with D tentatively TRBD1 (6 bases). The length of the CDR3 is 14 residues. Germline values: CDR1 DFQATT, CDR2 SNEGSKA (reference sequence). V was shortened by 3 bases and J by 0 bases, with 8 bases between the two germline ends. The CDR3 sequence is CSASEGANTGELFF. CDR3 DNA: TGCAGTGCTAGTGAGGGGGCGAACACCGGGGAGCTGTTTTTT.

The chain combines TRBV20-1 with TRBJ2-5, with 8 positions matching TRBD2. CDR1 is DFQATT, CDR2 SNEGSKA, per germline (reference sequence). The CDR3 loop spans 13 amino acids. V lost 3 bases and J lost 5; bases outside the gene matches: 5. The CDR3 protein is CSASAGGRETQYF. The DNA for the CDR3 is TGCAGTGCTAGTGCGGGGGGCAGGGAGACCCAGTACTTC.

Concerning this clonotype: One end of the junction does not line up with germline, which may come from a read error. The J gene is TRBJ2-1, the V gene TRBV5-1; D not resolved. Germline V CDR1 and CDR2: SGHRS, YFSETQ. CDR3 length equals 16 residues. The CDR3 DNA is TGCGCCAGCAGCTACCAACGATACTTCTCCCACAATGAGCAGTTCTTC. Translating gives CASSYQRYFSHNEQFF.

This clonotype came up many times. The chain employs TRBV15 and TRBJ1-5; D not resolved. Deletions cut 5 bases from V and 5 bases from J, with 40 bases between. The germline gives CDR1 LNHNV, CDR2 YYDKDF (reference sequence). The CDR3 is 23 amino acids. CDR3 coding DNA: TGTGCCACCAGCGAACCGCTGAAGGGCGGTATCCGTCTGGTCCGTATTCGATATCAGCCCCAGCATTTT. It codes for CATSEPLKGGIRLVRIRYQPQHF.

This clonotype was detected only a few times. The CDR3 loop is CATSDFSGSGYTF. The CDR3 nucleotides read TGTGCCACCAGTGATTTTTCAGGGAGTGGCTACACCTTC. The V gene is TRBV24-1, the J gene TRBJ1-2, with D perhaps matching TRBD1 (5 bases). The CDR3 extends over 13 amino acids. Germline assignment: CDR1 KGHDR and CDR2 SFDVKD. V was clipped by 1 base and J by 7 bases, with 9 bases between them.

In regard to this clonotype: This clone may be a read error of a much larger clone one base away. The V call is TRBV3-1, the J call TRBJ1-2, with D unclear. This CDR3 contains 15 residues. Germline-derived CDR1 and CDR2 are LGHDT and YNNKEL (reference sequence). The CDR3 sequence: CASSQKDAPTSGCTF. The CDR3 nucleotides are TGTGCCAGCAGCCAAAAGGACGCACCAACGTCTGGCTGCACCTTC.

Ten or more counts support this clonotype. This chain joins TRBV9 and TRBJ2-7, with 8 bases lining up with TRBD1. Germline V gene data show CDR1 as SGDLS and CDR2 as YYNGEE. This CDR3 is 15 amino acids long. With 7 bases clipped from V and 2 bases from J, the junction kept 11 bases outside the gene matches. In nucleotides, the CDR3 is TGTGCCAGCTCGGACGGACAGGGAATTACCTACGAGCAGTACTTC. This gives the protein CASSDGQGITYEQYF. Using reference TRBV9 and TRBJ2-7 for the parts outside the CDR3, the full variable domain is DSGVTQTPKHLITATGQRVTLRCSPRSGDLSVYWYQQSLDQGLQFLIQYYNGEERAKGNILERFSAQQFPDLHSELNLSSLELGDSALYFCASSDGQGITYEQYFGPGTRLTVT.

This clonotype was found many times. One junction end disagrees with the germline gene, perhaps due to a read error. The CDR3 nucleotides read TGTGCCAGCAGCCAAGATTTAGGCATCGCCTTC. Translated: CASSQDLGIAF. The rearrangement joins TRBV3-1 to TRBJ1-2; D call uncertain. CDR3 length equals 11 residues. In germline, CDR1 is LGHDT, CDR2 YNNKEL (reference sequence).

As concerns this clonotype: A much larger clone lies one base from this, so it may be a read error. The chain is built from TRBV7-6 and TRBJ2-3; D unclear. The V gene's germline CDR1 is SGHVS and CDR2 FNYEAQ. The CDR3 is 13 residues long. V lost 7 bases, J lost 0 bases, and 8 bases lay in between. CDR3 bases: TGTGCCAGCACCGACGGTAGCACAGATACGCAGTATTTT. Amino acid sequence: CASTDGSTDTQYF.

This clonotype has a count of ten or more. The chain joins TRBV30 to TRBJ1-2; possibly TRBD1 for D (6 bases). Looked up from germline, CDR1 is GTSNPN and CDR2 is SVGIG (reference sequence). The V end lost 0 bases, the J end lost 2 bases, and 16 bases lay between the germline ends. This CDR3 comprises 16 residues. The CDR3 loop is CAWSVRGQLENYGYTF. CDR3 bases: TGTGCCTGGAGTGTACGAGGACAGCTAGAGAACTATGGCTACACCTTC.

This clonotype was seen at least ten times. CDR3 sequence: CASSLVTSGKNEQFF. CDR3 nucleotide sequence: TGCGCCAGCAGCTTGGTGACTAGCGGGAAGAATGAGCAGTTCTTC. This chain joins TRBV5-1 and TRBJ2-1, with 11 bases identical to TRBD2. CDR1 SGHRS and CDR2 YFSETQ come from the germline V gene. CDR3 size: 15 residues. Trimming at V came to 0 bases and at J to 7 bases, leaving 3 bases not matched to a gene.

The gene calls are TRBV11-3 and TRBJ2-1; 11 positions match TRBD2. Germline loops: CDR1 SGHNT, CDR2 YENEEA. The CDR3 consists of 14 residues. Losses at the gene ends were 4 bases for V and 6 bases for J; bases not matched to a gene: 2. CDR3 loop: CASSSTSGSNEQFF. The CDR3 DNA sequence: TGTGCCAGCAGCTCCACTAGCGGGAGCAATGAGCAGTTCTTC.

The rearrangement links TRBV28 to TRBJ2-2, with 11 bases lining up with TRBD2. The CDR3 loop spans 18 amino acids. Germline V CDR1 and CDR2: MDHEN, SYDVKM. Germline trimming cut 4 bases from V and 6 bases from J; bases unmatched to any gene: 13. The CDR3 loop is CASSYPRSLAGDPGELFF. Written as DNA, the CDR3 is TGTGCCAGCAGTTACCCCCGTTCACTAGCGGGAGACCCCGGGGAGCTGTTTTTT. The variable domain in full, with the rest retrieved from reference TRBV28 and TRBJ2-2, is DVKVTQSSRYLVKRTGEKVFLECVQDMDHENMFWYRQDPGLGLRLIYFSYDVKMKEKGDIPEGYSVSREKKERFSLILESASTNQTSMYLCASSYPRSLAGDPGELFFGEGSRLTVL.

This chain joins TRBV5-4 and TRBJ2-3; 9 positions agree with TRBD1. Germline CDR1 SGHNT, CDR2 YYREEE (reference sequence). The length of the CDR3 is 16 residues. The V and J ends lost 4 bases and 1 base, in that order; junction bases with no gene match: 7. CDR3 nucleotides: TGTGCCAGCAGCCACGGTGGGGACAGGGGCACAGATACGCAGTATTTT. It translates to CASSHGGDRGTDTQYF. Combining the CDR3 with reference TRBV5-4 and TRBJ2-3 gives the whole variable domain ETGVTQSPTHLIKTRGQQVTLRCSSQSGHNTVSWYQQALGQGPQFIFQYYREEENGRGNFPPRFSGLQFPNYSSELNVNALELDDSALYLCASSHGGDRGTDTQYFGPGTRLTVL.

This clonotype was observed at least ten times. The rearrangement joins TRBV7-2 to TRBJ1-1; D ambiguous. The CDR3 has 14 amino acids. Germline CDR1 reads SGHTA; CDR2 reads FQGNSA. Trimming shortened V by 5 bases and J by 0 bases, and 10 bases separated the two germline ends. CDR3 sequence (DNA): TGTGCCAGCAGCACAAGGGCCCTGAACACTGAAGCTTTCTTT. Amino acid sequence: CASSTRALNTEAFF.

This clonotype was recorded many times. The V and J genes are TRBV3-1 and TRBJ1-1; perhaps TRBD1 as D (6 bases). CDR1 is LGHDT and CDR2 is YNNKEL in the germline V gene (reference sequence). V gave up 5 bases and J gave up 7 bases, with 11 bases separating them. The length of the CDR3 is 12 residues. The CDR3 DNA is TGTGCCAGCAGCGCTAAGACAGGTGAAGCTTTCTTT. It translates to CASSAKTGEAFF.

For this clonotype: One base away lies a much larger clone, so this may be a sequencing read error. The chain couples TRBV27 to TRBJ1-2; 7 bases align to TRBD1. This CDR3 contains 14 residues. Germline V lookup: CDR1 MNHEY, CDR2 SMNVEV (reference sequence). Trimming took 6 bases from V and 4 from J; bases not matched to a gene: 8. The DNA for the CDR3 is TGTGCCAGCAGAACCGAGACAGGGCTCTATGGCTACACCTTC. Its translation: CASRTETGLYGYTF.

A remark on this clonotype: This may stem from a read error, because a much larger clone lies one nucleotide away. The gene calls are TRBV18 and TRBJ2-1; D possibly matches TRBD1 or TRBD2 (5 bases each). Germline assignment: CDR1 KGHSH and CDR2 LQKENI. Trimming shortened V by 3 bases and J by 7 bases, and 16 bases separated the two germline ends. The CDR3 runs to 15 residues. CDR3 amino acids: CASSPSGIQDNEQFF. As DNA, the CDR3 is TGTGCCAGCTCACCCTCGGGAATACAGGATAATGAGCAGTTCTTC.

The CDR3 DNA follows: TGTGCCAGCAGCCAAAGAAGGGGGACAGCGAGTGCAACTAATGAAAAACTGTTTTTT. As protein: CASSQRRGTASATNEKLFF. The genes are TRBV4-2 and TRBJ1-4; 7 bases line up with TRBD1. V shed 2 bases, J shed 0 bases, and the junction held 12 bases outside the gene matches. The CDR3 spans 19 residues. Per the germline V gene, CDR1 is LGHNA and CDR2 is YNFKEQ.

This clonotype has at least ten counts. The V gene is TRBV11-2, the J gene TRBJ2-4; 10 nucleotides match TRBD2. The germline V gene has CDR1 SGHAT and CDR2 FQNNGV. V gave up 5 bases and J gave up 7 bases; unmatched junction bases: 5. This CDR3 spans 14 amino acids. As DNA, the CDR3 is TGTGCCAGCAGCCGAGCGGGAGGGGGGAACATTCAGTACTTC. It specifies CASSRAGGGNIQYF.

This clonotype was observed a handful of times. This chain's CDR3 is CASSRQGVTTEAFF. DNA of the CDR3: TGTGCCAGCAGCCGACAGGGGGTTACCACTGAAGCTTTCTTT. The J gene is TRBJ1-1, the V gene TRBV5-5; TRBD1 matches at 9 bases. This CDR3 contains 14 residues. CDR1 is SGHKS and CDR2 is YYEKEE in the germline V gene (reference sequence). The V and J ends lost 4 bases and 4 bases, in that order; junction bases with no gene match: 5. The whole variable domain, filled in from reference TRBV5-5 and TRBJ1-1, reads DAGVTQSPTHLIKTRGQQVTLRCSPISGHKSVSWYQQVLGQGPQFIFQYYEKEERGRGNFPDRFSARQFPNYSSELNVNALLLGDSALYLCASSRQGVTTEAFFGQGTRLTVV.

Many counts were recorded for this clonotype. V is TRBV28 and J is TRBJ2-5, with TRBD2 matching 13 bases. V dropped 6 bases and J dropped 3; count of bases not matched to a gene: 1. Germline V gives CDR1 MDHEN, CDR2 SYDVKM. CDR3 length: 14 amino acids. The DNA for the CDR3 is TGTGCCAGCAGCACTAGCGGGAGGGAAGAGACCCAGTACTTC. Residues: CASSTSGREETQYF.

This clonotype was seen at least ten times. The gene calls are TRBV11-2 and TRBJ2-7, with 9 positions matching TRBD1. CDR3 length: 15 amino acids. Looked up from germline, CDR1 is SGHAT and CDR2 is FQNNGV. V shed 5 bases and J 0 bases; nucleotides not matched to a gene: 5. This CDR3 reads CASSRGGQGSYEQYF. The CDR3 coding sequence is TGTGCCAGCAGCCGCGGGGGACAGGGCTCCTACGAGCAGTACTTC. Full variable domain (outside the CDR3, taken from reference TRBV11-2 and TRBJ2-7): EAGVAQSPRYKIIEKRQSVAFWCNPISGHATLYWYQQILGQGPKLLIQFQNNGVVDDSQLPKDRFSAERLKGVDSTLKIQPAKLEDSAVYLCASSRGGQGSYEQYFGPGTRLTVT.

The J gene is TRBJ2-7, the V gene TRBV28, with D possibly called TRBD1 or TRBD2 (7 bases each). The CDR3 spans 20 residues. Trimming stripped 2 bases from V and 6 bases from J, with 32 bases between. CDR1 is MDHEN and CDR2 is SYDVKM in the germline V gene. DNA of the CDR3: TGTGCCAGCAGTTTAGCCAGGGGGGGACGCACATCCCCTTGGGTCGCCGAGCAGTACTTC. Amino acids: CASSLARGGRTSPWVAEQYF.

The chain is built from TRBV12-3 or TRBV12-4 and TRBJ1-5; no clear D gene. CDR3 length: 16 residues. Trimming cost V 3 bases and J 6 bases, with 18 bases left between them. CDR3 in amino acids: CASSFSTSKGTQPQHF. CDR3 nucleotides: TGTGCCAGCAGTTTCTCCACCTCAAAGGGCACTCAGCCCCAGCATTTT.

This clonotype was recorded at least ten times. The chain is built from TRBV18 and TRBJ2-7; D uncertain. This CDR3 is built from 12 residues. Germline V gene sequence: CDR1 KGHSH, CDR2 LQKENI. The V end was cut by 5 bases, the J end by 0 bases, with 5 bases between. The chain's CDR3 is CASSKSSYEQYF. The CDR3 nucleotides read TGTGCCAGCTCAAAGAGCTCCTACGAGCAGTACTTC.

Ten or more counts support this clonotype. The V and J genes are TRBV2 and TRBJ1-1, with D possibly being TRBD1 (6 bases). V was trimmed by 1 base and J by 11 bases, leaving 14 bases between them. Germline V gives CDR1 SNHLY, CDR2 FYNNEI. The CDR3 is made up of 13 amino acids. The CDR3 spells CASSEGSGANAFF. DNA for the CDR3: TGTGCCAGCAGTGAAGGGTCAGGGGCTAACGCTTTCTTT.

The V call is TRBV28, the J call TRBJ2-7; 7 nucleotides agree with TRBD1. The CDR3 extends over 15 amino acids. The germline CDR1 and CDR2 sequences are MDHEN and SYDVKM. J was trimmed by 4 bases and V by 6 bases; bases with no gene match: 12. CDR3 amino acids: CASSTPRQGVYEQYF. The CDR3 nucleotides read TGTGCCAGCAGCACCCCCCGCCAGGGGGTATACGAGCAGTACTTC.

This clonotype was seen ten or more times. The gene calls are TRBV2 and TRBJ1-4, with 7 bases identical to TRBD1. CDR1 and CDR2 (germline): SNHLY, FYNNEI. This CDR3 has 17 residues. V lost 6 bases to trimming and J lost 1 base; unmatched junction nucleotides: 11. CDR3: CASRGRQGGVTNEKLFF. As DNA, the CDR3 is TGTGCCAGCAGGGGACGACAGGGCGGGGTAACTAATGAAAAACTGTTTTTT. Supplemented by reference TRBV2 and TRBJ1-4, the full variable domain reads EPEVTQTPSHQVTQMGQEVILRCVPISNHLYFYWYRQILGQKVEFLVSFYNNEISEKSEIFDDQFSVERPDGSNFTLKIRSTKLEDSAMYFCASRGRQGGVTNEKLFFGSGTQLSVL.

There are a few counts of this clonotype. The rearrangement uses TRBV16 and TRBJ1-2; 8 bases are shared with TRBD1. V lost 0 bases, J lost 2 bases, and 2 bases stayed unmatched. Germline values: CDR1 KGHSY, CDR2 FQNENV. This CDR3 has 15 amino acids. CDR3 residues: CASSQSDRGNYGYTF. DNA for the CDR3: TGTGCCAGCAGCCAATCCGACAGGGGAAACTATGGCTACACCTTC. Looking up the rest from reference TRBV16 and TRBJ1-2 gives the full variable domain: GEEVAQTPKHLVRGEGQKAKLYCAPIKGHSYVFWYQQVLKNEFKFLISFQNENVFDETGMPKERFSAKCLPNSPCSLEIQATKLEDSAVYFCASSQSDRGNYGYTFGSGTRLTVV.

In its sample, this clonotype was seen many times. J is TRBJ2-1 and V is TRBV11-1, with 9 bases lining up with TRBD1. The CDR3 runs 16 residues. V trimming: 4 bases; J trimming: 2 bases; junction bases outside the gene matches: 6. The V gene's germline CDR1 is SGHAT and CDR2 FQDESV (reference sequence). The CDR3 here is CASSSGTGSTYNEQFF. DNA for the CDR3: TGTGCCAGCAGCTCGGGGACAGGGTCCACCTACAATGAGCAGTTCTTC.